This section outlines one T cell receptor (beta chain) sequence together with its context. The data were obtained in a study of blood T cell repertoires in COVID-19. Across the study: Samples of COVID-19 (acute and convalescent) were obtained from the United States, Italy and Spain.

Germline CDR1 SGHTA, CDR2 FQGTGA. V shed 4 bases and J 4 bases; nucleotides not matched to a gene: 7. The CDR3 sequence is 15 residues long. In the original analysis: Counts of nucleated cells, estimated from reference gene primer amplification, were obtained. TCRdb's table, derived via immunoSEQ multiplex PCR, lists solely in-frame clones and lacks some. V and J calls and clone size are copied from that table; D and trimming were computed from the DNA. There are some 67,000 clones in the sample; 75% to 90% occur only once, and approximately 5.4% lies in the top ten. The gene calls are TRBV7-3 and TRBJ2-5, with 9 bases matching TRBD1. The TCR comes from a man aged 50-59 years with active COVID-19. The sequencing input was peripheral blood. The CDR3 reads CASSSTGGSLETQYF. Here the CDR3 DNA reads TGTGCCAGCAGCTCGACAGGGGGTTCGTTAGAGACCCAGTACTTC.